The 13 T cell receptor beta chains in this list originate from one sample, sequenced in a study of OX40 agonist ivuxolimab in advanced cancers. Produced via immunoSEQ multiplex PCR; TCRdb's table is partial and in-frame only. The sample records tens of thousands of clones, around 87% being singletons. Sequenced material: CD4+ or CD8+ T cells sorted from blood, taken in a trial of the OX40 agonist ivuxolimab. Receptors originate from an adult with an advanced solid tumor such as melanoma, head and neck, liver or kidney cancer.

The rearrangement uses TRBV7-6 and TRBJ2-1, with a tentative D call TRBD1 (6 bases). The CDR3 covers 16 residues. The ends were cut back, 1 base at V and 4 bases at J, with 14 bases in the middle. The V gene's germline CDR1 is SGHVS and CDR2 FNYEAQ. Here the CDR3 reads CASSLVQLGGYNEQFF. CDR3 bases: TGTGCCAGCAGCTTAGTCCAACTAGGGGGTTACAATGAGCAGTTCTTC.

A remark on this clone: A read error may account for a junction end that differs from germline. The V and J genes are TRBV7-7 and TRBJ2-5, with D unresolved. CDR1 and CDR2 from the germline V gene are SSHAT and FNYEAQ (reference sequence). The CDR3 is 15 residues long. CDR3 nucleotides: TGTGCTAGCAGCCTAAATAATGGACCGCGAGAGACCCAGTACTTC. It encodes CASSLNNGPRETQYF.

V and J are TRBV6-5 and TRBJ2-3; D gene ambiguous. Germline loops: CDR1 MNHEY, CDR2 SVGAGI. This CDR3 has 14 amino acids. V lost 4 bases, J lost 0 bases, and 8 bases lay in between. The CDR3, as DNA: TGTGCCAGCAGTTCCTATTCGAGCACAGATACGCAGTATTTT. Protein: CASSSYSSTDTQYF.

The chain employs TRBV30 and TRBJ2-1; unclear D gene. V lost 2 bases and J lost 10, with 12 bases in between. This CDR3 is built from 12 residues. Germline CDR1 reads GTSNPN; CDR2 reads SVGIG (reference sequence). The DNA for the CDR3 is TGTGCCTGGAGTCGAAAACTCGGGGAGCAGTTCTTC. As protein: CAWSRKLGEQFF.

Concerning this clone itself: This specimen includes other DNA sequences encoding the same CDR3. The gene calls are TRBV10-2 and TRBJ2-1; 11 nucleotides align to TRBD2. Germline-derived CDR1 and CDR2 are WSHSY and SAAADI. Germline trimming cut 7 bases from V and 4 bases from J; bases unmatched to any gene: 3. The CDR3 loop spans 14 amino acids. The CDR3 reads CASTLAGGYNEQFF. The CDR3 nucleotides read TGCGCCAGCACGCTAGCGGGGGGTTACAATGAGCAGTTCTTC.

This chain uses TRBV4-3 with TRBJ1-6; weak D call: TRBD1 (5 bases). Germline V gene sequence: CDR1 LGHNA, CDR2 YSLEER. Trimming shortened V by 0 bases and J by 7 bases, and 16 bases separated the two germline ends. This CDR3 has 17 residues. The CDR3 loop reads CASSQDVVDSLNSPLHF. As DNA, the CDR3 is TGCGCCAGCAGCCAAGACGTGGTAGACAGTTTAAATTCACCCCTCCACTTT.

This sequence joins TRBV7-3 and TRBJ2-2; D not certain. The V gene's germline CDR1 is SGHTA and CDR2 FQGTGA. The CDR3 extends over 13 amino acids. Between the trimmed V and J ends, which lost 2 bases and 5 bases, there was a span of 6 bases. As DNA, the CDR3 is TGTGCCAGCAGCTTACAGGTGACCGGGGAGCTGTTTTTT. It is translated as CASSLQVTGELFF.

The rearrangement links TRBV9 to TRBJ1-4, with D perhaps TRBD1 (5 bases). V lost 0 bases to trimming and J lost 7 bases, with 16 bases between them. The CDR3 has 16 amino acids. The germline V gene has CDR1 SGDLS and CDR2 YYNGEE. The CDR3 sequence is CASSVAPPRAGEKLFF. The DNA for the CDR3 is TGTGCCAGCAGCGTAGCTCCACCCAGGGCGGGTGAAAAACTGTTTTTT.

There are many counts of this clone. The V call is TRBV5-1, the J call TRBJ1-6; D uncertain. The CDR3 sequence is 13 residues long. Trimming pared 5 bases from V and 5 bases from J, leaving 8 bases between. Germline assignment: CDR1 SGHRS and CDR2 YFSETQ. CDR3 nucleotides: TGCGCCAGCAGTTCTGGCGATAATTCACCCCTCCACTTT. It encodes CASSSGDNSPLHF.

This clone appeared a single time. This CDR3 is CASSLSSGLAGPRRSTDTQYF. In DNA, the CDR3 is TGTGCCAGCAGTCTAAGTAGTGGACTAGCGGGGCCTCGACGTAGCACAGATACGCAGTATTTT. V and J are TRBV27 and TRBJ2-3; 12 bases are shared with TRBD2. The V segment lost 5 bases and the J segment 0 bases; nucleotides outside the gene matches: 18. Looked up from germline, CDR1 is MNHEY and CDR2 is SMNVEV (reference sequence). The CDR3 is made up of 21 amino acids.

The chain employs TRBV27 and TRBJ2-3; D is possibly TRBD1 (6 bases). There are 14 residues in the CDR3. V was shortened by 4 bases and J by 7 bases, with 15 bases between the two germline ends. CDR1 and CDR2 from the germline V gene are MNHEY and SMNVEV (reference sequence). The chain's CDR3 is CASSSEGRGNTQYF. CDR3 DNA sequence: TGTGCCAGCAGTTCCGAGGGAAGGGGGAATACGCAGTATTTT.

The chain links TRBV19 to TRBJ1-6; D perhaps matches TRBD1 (5 bases). The germline V gene has CDR1 LNHDA and CDR2 SQIVND (reference sequence). V shed 10 bases and J shed 4 bases, with 14 bases lying between them. The CDR3 extends over 14 amino acids. CDR3 coding DNA: TGTGCCATTGGGGCGGCTGGGTATAATTCACCCCTCCACTTT. This translates into CAIGAAGYNSPLHF.

The chain has TRBV5-6 and TRBJ2-1; D ambiguous. Between the trimmed V and J ends, which lost 1 base and 2 bases, there was a span of 7 bases. The CDR3 is made up of 14 amino acids. Germline V gene data show CDR1 as SGHDT and CDR2 as YYEEEE. This CDR3 reads CASSLRLTYNEQFF. DNA for the CDR3: TGTGCCAGCAGCTTGAGGCTCACCTACAATGAGCAGTTCTTC.